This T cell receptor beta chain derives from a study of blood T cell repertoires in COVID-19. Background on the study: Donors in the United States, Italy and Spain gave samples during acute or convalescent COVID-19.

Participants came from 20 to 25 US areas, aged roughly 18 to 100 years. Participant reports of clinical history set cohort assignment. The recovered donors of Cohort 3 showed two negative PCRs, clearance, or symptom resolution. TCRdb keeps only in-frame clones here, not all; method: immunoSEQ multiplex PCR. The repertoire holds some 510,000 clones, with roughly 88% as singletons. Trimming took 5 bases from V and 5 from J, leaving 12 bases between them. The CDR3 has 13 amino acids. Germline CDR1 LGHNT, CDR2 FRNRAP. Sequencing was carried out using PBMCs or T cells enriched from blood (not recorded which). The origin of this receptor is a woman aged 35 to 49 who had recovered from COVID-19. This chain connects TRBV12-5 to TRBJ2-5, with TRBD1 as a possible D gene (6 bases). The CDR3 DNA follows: TGTGCTAGTGGTGCGTCAGGGGAGGAGACCCAGTACTTC. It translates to CASGASGEETQYF.